There are a few counts of the clone carrying this T cell receptor (beta chain). Antigen: not known. The entry originates in a study of T-cell reconstitution after alpha-beta-depleted transplantation in children. The study's findings and limits: About two months after transplant, alpha-beta T cells reportedly came from several hundred expanded graft clones. Diversity and T-cell counts at one year after transplant derived mostly from new T cells. Surviving recipient T cells and thymic progenitors accounted for the high day-60 TCRbeta diversity observed in some patients.

Unique molecular identifiers were used to barcode this TCRbeta library. From the PCR reads, TCRdb called clonotypes with MiXCR, one entry per CDR3 protein. Of approximately 400,000 distinct CDR3 sequences listed, 15% to 20% are singletons. Specimen: PBMCs, mostly from graft donor cells, collected 360 days after TCRalphabeta/CD19-depleted stem cell transplant. This TCR derives from a boy in the first two years of life who had a stem cell transplant for Wiskott-Aldrich syndrome, so the T cells may come from the graft donor.

The CDR3 DNA sequence: TGTGCCACCAGTGACCAGACACACCAAGAGACCCAGTACTTC. This codes for CATSDQTHQETQYF. V usage is TRBV24-1 and J usage is TRBJ2-5; D is ambiguous. CDR3 length equals 14 residues. The germline V gene has CDR1 KGHDR and CDR2 SFDVKD. Trimming stripped 4 bases from V and 0 bases from J, with 8 bases between.